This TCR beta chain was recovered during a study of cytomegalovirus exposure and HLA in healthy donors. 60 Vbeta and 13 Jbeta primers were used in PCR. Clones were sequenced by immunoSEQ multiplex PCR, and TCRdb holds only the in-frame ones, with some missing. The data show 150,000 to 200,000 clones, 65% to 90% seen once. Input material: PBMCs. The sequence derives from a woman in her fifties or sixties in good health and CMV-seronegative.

The CDR3 coding sequence is TGTGCCAGCAGCTTAGTAGGGACAGGGAACACCGGGGAGCTGTTTTTT. It specifies CASSLVGTGNTGELFF. The V call is TRBV7-8, the J call TRBJ2-2, with TRBD1 identical over 8 bases. With V trimmed by 1 base and J by 1 base, 2 bases remained unmatched. CDR1 and CDR2 (germline): SGHVS, FQNEAQ. This CDR3 is built from 16 residues. Drawing the rest from reference TRBV7-8 and TRBJ2-2, the complete variable domain is GAGVSQSPRYKVAKRGQDVALRCDPISGHVSLFWYQQALGQGPEFLTYFQNEAQLDKSGLPSDRFFAERPEGSVSTLKIQRTQQEDSAVYLCASSLVGTGNTGELFFGEGSRLTVL.